This TCR beta chain originates from a study of CD8 T cells in ankylosing spondylitis. The study's findings and limits: Clones tied to disease were said to be significantly enriched in matched ankylosing spondylitis synovial fluid.

Quantitative 5'-RACE with molecular barcodes produced the TCR beta libraries. In TCRdb, the 5' RACE reads were re-called with MiXCR into one record per CDR3 protein. Of 240,000 or so distinct CDR3 sequences detected, around 9.1% appear once; the ten largest clones hold approximately 6.3%. This CDR3 region has 14 residues. The V and J ends lost 5 bases and 6 bases respectively, with 14 bases between them. In this sample, this clonotype turned up many times. As yet, its antigen is unknown. V usage is TRBV12-3 or TRBV12-4 and J usage is TRBJ2-1; D tentatively reads TRBD1 or TRBD2 (5 bases each). The sample consisted of blood, either unsorted or a sorted T cell fraction (not recorded which). This TCR came from a male donor with ankylosing spondylitis or in good health (not recorded which). CDR3 region: CASSTTGTANEQFF. As DNA, the CDR3 is TGTGCCAGCAGTACCACCGGGACGGCCAATGAGCAGTTCTTC.